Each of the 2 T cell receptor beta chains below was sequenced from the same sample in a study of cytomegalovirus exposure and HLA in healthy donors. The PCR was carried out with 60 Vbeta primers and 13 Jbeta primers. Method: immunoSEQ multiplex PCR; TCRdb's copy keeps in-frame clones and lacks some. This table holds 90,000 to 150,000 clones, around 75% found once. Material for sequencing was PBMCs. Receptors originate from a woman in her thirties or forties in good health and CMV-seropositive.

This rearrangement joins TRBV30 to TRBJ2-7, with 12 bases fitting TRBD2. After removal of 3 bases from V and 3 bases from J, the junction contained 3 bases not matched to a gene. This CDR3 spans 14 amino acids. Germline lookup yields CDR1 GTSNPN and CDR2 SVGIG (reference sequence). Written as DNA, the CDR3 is TGTGCCTGGAGGCTAGCGGGAGGGTACTACGAGCAGTACTTC. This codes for CAWRLAGGYYEQYF.

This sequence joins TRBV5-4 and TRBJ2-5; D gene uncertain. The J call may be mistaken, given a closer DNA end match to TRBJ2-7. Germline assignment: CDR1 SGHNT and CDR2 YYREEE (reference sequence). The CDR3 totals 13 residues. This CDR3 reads CASSLVDSYEQYF. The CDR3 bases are TGTGCCAGCAGCTTGGTCGACTCCTACGAGCAGTACTTC.